These T cell receptor beta chains were read from a single sample in a study of STAT5B mutations in CD4+ large granular lymphocyte leukemia. The repertoire was sequenced with immunoSEQ multiplex PCR; TCRdb's copy has only in-frame clones and lacks some. The data show 25,000 to 35,000 clones, about 81% seen once. Input material: CD4+ T cells from blood buffy coats. The receptor set was obtained from a human donor in good health. The CDR3 runs from the conserved cysteine through the conserved F or W. A D gene is named only where the DNA matches it firmly. Size tells how often a clone was seen (once, few, many) or the class of an expanded clone, and some rows leave it out.

D	J	size	V	CDR3	DNA
TRBD1	TRBJ1-2	few	TRBV6-6	CASSQGAVGYTF	TGTGCCAGCAGTCAGGGGGCGGTTGGCTACACCTTC
NA	TRBJ2-3	NA	TRBV9	CASSVGPGSTDTQYF	TGTGCCAGCAGCGTAGGGCCGGGGAGCACAGATACGCAGTATTTT
NA	TRBJ2-7	NA	TRBV5-1	CASSLGSGGNEQYF	TGCGCCAGCAGCTTGGGGTCGGGCGGCAACGAGCAGTACTTC
NA	TRBJ1-3	once	TRBV7-2	CASSTNGPGTGNTIYF	TGTGCCAGCAGCACAAACGGGCCAGGGACTGGAAACACCATATATTTT
NA	TRBJ1-2	NA	TRBV19	CASSTPKGNYGYTF	TGTGCCAGTAGTACCCCGAAGGGGAACTATGGCTACACCTTC
NA	TRBJ2-4	few	TRBV27	CASSPLGAGIKNIQYF	TGTGCCAGCAGTCCCCTGGGGGCGGGGATCAAAAACATTCAGTACTTC
NA	TRBJ1-1	NA	TRBV2	CASSPDGNAEAFF	TGTGCCAGCAGTCCTGACGGGAACGCTGAAGCTTTCTTT
NA	TRBJ2-3	NA	TRBV6-1	CASKEEYSTDTQYF	TGTGCCAGCAAGGAGGAGTATAGCACAGATACGCAGTATTTT
TRBD1	TRBJ2-7	NA	TRBV5-1	CASSLGGTAYEQYF	TGCGCCAGCAGCTTGGGAGGGACAGCCTACGAGCAGTACTTC
NA	TRBJ2-3	NA	TRBV5-4	CASSLERYADTQYF	TGTGCCAGCAGCTTGGAGCGGTACGCAGATACGCAGTATTTT
NA	TRBJ2-3	NA	TRBV7-3	CASSLRRGDTQYF	TGTGCCAGCAGCTTAAGAAGGGGGGATACGCAGTATTTT
TRBD1	TRBJ1-2	NA	TRBV28	CASRDRVGYTF	TGTGCCAGCAGAGACAGGGTTGGCTACACCTTC
NA	TRBJ1-6	NA	TRBV7-3	CASSLSSGNNSPLHF	TGTGCCAGCAGCTTATCGTCGGGGAATAATTCACCCCTCCACTTT
NA	TRBJ1-1	few	TRBV28	CASLSGNTEAFF	TGTGCCAGCCTTTCCGGGAACACTGAAGCTTTCTTT